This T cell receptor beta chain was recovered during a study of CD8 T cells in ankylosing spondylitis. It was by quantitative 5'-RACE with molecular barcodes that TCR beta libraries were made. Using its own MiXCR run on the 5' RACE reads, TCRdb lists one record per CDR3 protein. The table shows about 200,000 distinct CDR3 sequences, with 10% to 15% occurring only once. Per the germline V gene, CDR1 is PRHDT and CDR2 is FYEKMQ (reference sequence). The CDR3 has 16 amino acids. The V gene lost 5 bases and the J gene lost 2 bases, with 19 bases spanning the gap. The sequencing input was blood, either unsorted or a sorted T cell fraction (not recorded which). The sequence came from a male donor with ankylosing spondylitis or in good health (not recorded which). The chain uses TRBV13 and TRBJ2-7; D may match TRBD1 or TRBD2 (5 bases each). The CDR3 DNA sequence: TGTGCCAGCAGCCCTTGGGACGAAGGATTTACCTACGAGCAGTACTTC. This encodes CASSPWDEGFTYEQYF.